This T cell receptor beta chain was identified during a study of Ad26.COV2.S vaccination and SARS-CoV-2 variants. Looking at the study overall: In the study, Ad26.COV2.S was injected intramuscularly once, or twice 56 days apart.

Treatment of the sample: about 20 received Ad26.COV2.S at low or high dose, single or two shots; 5 received placebo; per-sample allocation not given. Specimens were obtained on day 63 following the first vaccine or placebo injection. Germline V CDR1 and CDR2: SGHVS, FQNEAQ. CDR3 length: 12 residues. V was cut by 5 bases and J by 4 bases, with 8 bases left in between. Produced via immunoSEQ multiplex PCR; TCRdb's table is partial and in-frame only. The sample yields hundreds of thousands of clones, 83% seen once. The origin of this receptor is a person aged 18 to 59 who received the Ad26.COV2.S COVID-19 vaccine or a placebo. The sample here was peripheral blood, taken in a trial of Ad26.COV2.S vaccine versus placebo. V usage is TRBV7-8 and J usage is TRBJ1-2, with TRBD1 as a possible D gene (6 bases). The CDR3 protein is CASSQGFYGYTF. CDR3 DNA: TGTGCCAGCAGCCAGGGGTTCTATGGCTACACCTTC.